There are a few counts of the clone carrying this TCR beta chain. CDR3 size: 16 residues. Per germline, CDR1 WSHSY and CDR2 SAAADI. The V and J ends lost 4 bases and 3 bases respectively, with 18 bases between them. The method was immunoSEQ multiplex PCR; TCRdb's version includes in-frame clones alone and lacks a portion of them. Here the sample spans about 170,000 clones, about 89% being singletons. This entry belongs to a study of blood T cell repertoires in COVID-19. The receptor was derived from a woman between 18 and 30 years old who had recovered from COVID-19. The specimen was PBMCs or T cells enriched from blood (not recorded which). The chain joins TRBV10-2 to TRBJ1-2; tentatively, D is TRBD1 (6 bases). DNA for the CDR3: TGCGCCAGCAGTGGGGTCCTGACAGGCGGCGACTATGGCTACACCTTC. Amino acids: CASSGVLTGGDYGYTF.